This T cell receptor beta chain was sequenced during a study of vaccination effects on CD4 cells after COVID-19. The study, taken as a whole, reports: Late post-vaccination samples showed marked contraction of infection- and vaccine-induced clones.

For this clone: Its matching antigen is unknown.

Before sequencing took place, the ViraFEST assay used viral peptide pools to expand antigen-specific CD4+ T cells. Investigators separated out CD4+ T cells once approximately 11 days of culture had passed. Prior SARS-CoV-2 infection was absent in the vaccine recipients, as shown by negative nucleocapsid antibodies. Cultures had half their medium replaced with IL-2 medium on days 3 and 7. Trimming cost V 1 base and J 8 bases; bases outside gene matches: 11. The germline V gene has CDR1 SGHTA and CDR2 FQGNSA. This CDR3 contains 17 residues. The method was immunoSEQ multiplex PCR; TCRdb's version includes in-frame clones alone and lacks a portion of them. The sample holds tens of thousands of clones; roughly three quarters are singletons and the top ten take 2.5% to 3%.

The chain couples TRBV7-2 to TRBJ1-2; 12 bases match TRBD1. The material sequenced was CD4+ T cells from PBMCs cultured with HCoV-NL63 spike peptides, taken before COVID-19 vaccination. The clonotype comes from a human donor who received a COVID-19 vaccine. The CDR3 protein is CASSLEGQGAGSKGYTF. In DNA, the CDR3 is TGTGCCAGCAGCTTAGAGGGACAGGGGGCGGGATCGAAAGGCTACACCTTC.